This T cell receptor beta chain was recorded in a study of T cell responses to AZD1222 COVID-19 vaccine. TCRdb's copy holds only in-frame clones and misses some; the assay was immunoSEQ multiplex PCR. The table shows about 180,000 clones, with 80% to 90% occurring only once. Germline trimming cut 8 bases from V and 5 bases from J; bases unmatched to any gene: 10. This CDR3 has 15 residues. CDR1 and CDR2 (germline): KGHDR, SFDVKD. Study-wide points: Reports indicate that nearly half of spike-specific TCRs are directed at unmutated variant regions. Clonal diversity was possibly underestimated; the donors were predominantly white British and more often female.

As for this clone: Its antigen is unidentified.

The clonotype comes from an adult in good health. The V gene is TRBV24-1, the J gene TRBJ2-1; 8 bases agree with TRBD2. Specimen: peripheral blood, collected on day 0 of AZD1222 vaccination. CDR3 amino acids: CATKRSGEGDNEQFF. CDR3 DNA sequence: TGTGCCACCAAACGTAGCGGGGAAGGGGACAATGAGCAGTTCTTC.